What follows are 28 T cell receptor beta chains derived from one specimen sequenced in a study of the immune and genomic landscape of osteosarcoma. The protocol was immunoSEQ multiplex PCR, while the TCRdb copy is restricted to in-frame clones and leaves out a portion. The sample carries approximately 1,000 clones, roughly two thirds recorded once. The sample taken for sequencing was tumor tissue from a local recurrence in the femur. Source of these receptors: a man in his sixties or seventies with osteosarcoma.

The chain has TRBV7-9 and TRBJ1-6; D uncertain. In germline, CDR1 is SEHNR, CDR2 FQNEAQ (reference sequence). Trimming stripped 0 bases from V and 4 bases from J, with 7 bases between. The CDR3 covers 15 residues. Here the CDR3 reads CASSLAGSYNSPLHF. Here the CDR3 DNA reads TGTGCCAGCAGCTTAGCGGGCAGTTATAATTCACCCCTCCACTTT.

The genes are TRBV9 and TRBJ1-1; a possible D gene is TRBD1 (6 bases). With 2 bases removed from V and 1 base from J, the gap between germline ends came to 15 bases. The CDR3 has 16 amino acids. Germline V gene lookup returns CDR1 SGDLS and CDR2 YYNGEE. The CDR3 spells CASSVSKDSQNTEAFF. CDR3 nucleotides: TGTGCCAGCAGCGTCTCTAAGGACAGTCAGAACACTGAAGCTTTCTTT.

The chain carries TRBV12-5 and TRBJ2-2; unclear D gene. Per germline, CDR1 LGHNT and CDR2 FRNRAP. The CDR3 extends over 11 amino acids. V shed 1 base and J shed 7 bases, with 1 base lying between them. The CDR3 is CASGLGGELFF. The CDR3 DNA reads TGTGCTAGTGGTTTGGGCGGGGAGCTGTTTTTT.

The rearrangement uses TRBV6-1 and TRBJ1-6, with D perhaps matching TRBD1 (6 bases). Per the germline V gene, CDR1 is MNHNS and CDR2 is SASEGT. V dropped 4 bases and J dropped 4 bases, with 14 bases sitting between them. CDR3 length: 16 amino acids. CDR3 sequence reads: CASSAPDRRYNSPLHF. The CDR3, as DNA: TGTGCCAGCAGTGCACCAGACAGGAGGTATAATTCACCCCTCCACTTT.

The chain combines TRBV18 with TRBJ2-2; 7 nucleotides agree with TRBD2. Per germline, CDR1 KGHSH and CDR2 LQKENI. CDR3 length: 17 residues. V shed 3 bases, J shed 7 bases, and the junction held 14 bases outside the gene matches. The CDR3 is CASSPRAGTQFGGELFF. DNA of the CDR3: TGTGCCAGCTCACCTCGAGCGGGGACGCAATTCGGCGGGGAGCTGTTTTTT.

The V call is TRBV6-9, the J call TRBJ1-6, with D unclear. Germline V gene sequence: CDR1 MNHGY, CDR2 SVAAGI. The CDR3 is made up of 13 amino acids. Trimming cost V 5 bases and J 9 bases, with 11 bases left between them. The CDR3 coding sequence is TGTGCCAGCAGTGCTACTATTGGTTCACCCCTCCACTTT. Residues: CASSATIGSPLHF.

CDR3 sequence reads: CASSAGTALNTEAFF. The CDR3, as DNA: TGCGCCAGCAGCGCTGGGACGGCTCTGAACACTGAAGCTTTCTTT. The rearrangement joins TRBV4-1 to TRBJ1-1, with D possibly being TRBD1 (5 bases). This CDR3 spans 15 amino acids. Germline loops: CDR1 MGHRA, CDR2 YSYEKL. V gave up 5 bases and J gave up 0 bases, with 13 bases separating them.

The rearrangement joins TRBV5-1 to TRBJ2-3; TRBD1 matches at 10 bases. Germline assignment: CDR1 SGHRS and CDR2 YFSETQ. CDR3 length: 19 amino acids. With V trimmed by 1 base and J by 5 bases, 16 bases remained unmatched. This CDR3 reads CASSLPRQGAKGAGDTQYF. CDR3 nucleotide sequence: TGCGCCAGCAGCTTGCCCCGACAGGGGGCAAAGGGGGCGGGAGATACGCAGTATTTT.

V gene TRBV11-3 combines with J gene TRBJ2-3, with unresolved D. This CDR3 contains 12 residues. CDR1 and CDR2 (germline): SGHNT, YENEEA. Trimming shortened V by 3 bases and J by 1 base, and 2 bases separated the two germline ends. The CDR3 nucleotides read TGTGCCAGCAGCTTTGGCACAGATACGCAGTATTTT. It yields the protein CASSFGTDTQYF. Full variable domain (remainder filled in from reference TRBV11-3 and TRBJ2-3): EAGVVQSPRYKIIEKKQPVAFWCNPISGHNTLYWYLQNLGQGPELLIRYENEEAVDDSQLPKDRFSAERLKGVDSTLKIQPAELGDSAVYLCASSFGTDTQYFGPGTRLTVL.

This clone appeared a few times. The chain is built from TRBV5-4 and TRBJ1-3; 9 bases map to TRBD1. The length of the CDR3 is 15 residues. In germline, CDR1 is SGHNT, CDR2 YYREEE (reference sequence). Trimming cost V 1 base and J 8 bases; bases outside gene matches: 7. The chain's CDR3 is CASSLKGTGRDTIYF. The CDR3 DNA reads TGTGCCAGCAGCTTGAAGGGGACAGGGAGGGACACCATATATTTT.

The V call is TRBV9, the J call TRBJ2-5, with a weak D call TRBD1 (5 bases). V was cut by 0 bases and J by 2 bases, with 8 bases left in between. The CDR3 length is 14 residues. CDR1 is SGDLS and CDR2 is YYNGEE in the germline V gene. The CDR3 DNA sequence: TGTGCCAGCAGCGTAGGACAGCGACAAGAGACCCAGTACTTC. Translated, it gives CASSVGQRQETQYF.

This clone was counted between two and nine times. The J gene is TRBJ1-1, the V gene TRBV5-1, with a weak D call TRBD1 (5 bases). The V gene lost 4 bases and the J gene lost 1 base, with 11 bases spanning the gap. CDR1 and CDR2 from the germline V gene are SGHRS and YFSETQ. The CDR3 covers 14 residues. CDR3 nucleotides: TGCGCCAGCAGCCCTCCCGGGGGGAACACTGAAGCTTTCTTT. Protein product: CASSPPGGNTEAFF.

This chain connects TRBV11-2 to TRBJ1-1, with TRBD1 matching over 7 bases. Germline-derived CDR1 and CDR2 are SGHAT and FQNNGV. The CDR3 loop spans 14 amino acids. Trimming took 2 bases from V and 7 from J; bases not matched to a gene: 7. The CDR3 nucleotides are TGTGCCAGCAGCTTAATCGGCAGGGGGTATGAAGCTTTCTTT. It translates to CASSLIGRGYEAFF.

The sample holds a few counts of this clone. J is TRBJ1-2 and V is TRBV15; unclear D gene. From germline, CDR1 is LNHNV and CDR2 YYDKDF (reference sequence). The germline V and J ends were trimmed by 1 base and 8 bases, with 8 bases remaining between them. CDR3 length: 12 amino acids. The CDR3 sequence is CATSRGASGYTF. The CDR3 bases are TGTGCCACCAGCAGAGGGGCCAGCGGCTACACCTTC.

The chain links TRBV6-1 to TRBJ1-1; no clear D. V was trimmed by 3 bases and J by 10 bases, leaving 12 bases between them. CDR1 is MNHNS, CDR2 SASEGT, per germline. The CDR3 runs to 12 residues. CDR3 loop: CASSEIQFGAFF. DNA of the CDR3: TGTGCCAGCAGTGAGATACAATTCGGAGCTTTCTTT.

This chain uses TRBV29-1 with TRBJ2-1; D is possibly TRBD2 (6 bases). Between the trimmed V and J ends, which lost 3 bases and 8 bases, there was a span of 11 bases. The CDR3 runs 12 residues. Germline CDR1 and CDR2: SQVTM and ANQGSEA. DNA of the CDR3: TGCAGCGTTGATCTCTGGGGGGATGAGCAGTTCTTC. It encodes CSVDLWGDEQFF.

DNA for the CDR3: TGTGCCAGCAGCCTCGGAGGGGTTGAAGCTTTCTTT. It encodes CASSLGGVEAFF. The chain uses TRBV7-9 and TRBJ1-1; tentatively, D is TRBD1 (5 bases). Germline assignment: CDR1 SEHNR and CDR2 FQNEAQ (reference sequence). The CDR3 runs to 12 residues. Deletions cut 5 bases from V and 7 bases from J, with 11 bases between. The full variable domain, rest sourced from reference TRBV7-9 and TRBJ1-1, is DTGVSQNPRHKITKRGQNVTFRCDPISEHNRLYWYRQTLGQGPEFLTYFQNEAQLEKSRLLSDRFSAERPKGSFSTLEIQRTEQGDSAMYLCASSLGGVEAFFGQGTRLTVV.

The table lists this clone with a count of one. V usage is TRBV15 and J usage is TRBJ1-1; TRBD1 is a possible D gene (5 bases). The CDR3 has 12 amino acids. The germline gives CDR1 LNHNV, CDR2 YYDKDF (reference sequence). The V and J ends lost 3 bases and 14 bases respectively, with 16 bases between them. The DNA of the CDR3 is TGTGCCACCAGCAGGGACCCCGGGACCCCATTCTTT. Its translation is CATSRDPGTPFF.

The genes are TRBV19 and TRBJ1-1, with TRBD1 as a possible D gene (5 bases). Germline-derived CDR1 and CDR2 are LNHDA and SQIVND (reference sequence). CDR3 length: 13 amino acids. Trimming removed 9 bases at V and 0 bases at J, with 11 bases between. CDR3 protein: CASGRDLNTEAFF. For the CDR3, the DNA is TGTGCCAGCGGGCGGGACCTGAACACTGAAGCTTTCTTT.

The V and J genes are TRBV7-9 and TRBJ2-1, with 9 positions matching TRBD2. V lost 7 bases to trimming and J lost 8 bases; unmatched junction nucleotides: 24. Germline CDR1 reads SEHNR; CDR2 reads FQNEAQ (reference sequence). The CDR3 consists of 19 residues. The CDR3 DNA follows: TGTGCCAGCACATTAGTTCCTTTGGCGGGGGGGCCTTTAGATGATGAGCAGTTCTTC. Amino acid sequence: CASTLVPLAGGPLDDEQFF.

The chain couples TRBV6-1 to TRBJ2-1; D might be TRBD1 or TRBD2, each matching 5 bases. Germline loops: CDR1 MNHNS, CDR2 SASEGT. V lost 5 bases and J lost 7, with 18 bases in between. There are 15 residues in the CDR3. CDR3 bases: TGTGCCAGCAGTTTGGGACCCTGGCCCAGGAATGAGCAGTTCTTC. Amino acids: CASSLGPWPRNEQFF.

About this clone: A much larger clone differs by one base, so this may be a read error. At the DNA level, this CDR3 is encoded by other sequences in the same sample as well. The chain recombines TRBV5-1 with TRBJ2-7; D not resolved. Germline V gene sequence: CDR1 SGHRS, CDR2 YFSETQ. CDR3 size: 15 residues. The V gene lost 1 base and the J gene lost 4 bases, with 15 bases spanning the gap. The CDR3 DNA follows: TGCGCCAGCAGCTTGTTTCCCCCCGAGGAATACGAGCAGTACTTC. This encodes CASSLFPPEEYEQYF.

As regards this clone: The sample carries other DNA sequences with the same CDR3. CDR3 in amino acids: CASSSDRALRNEQFF. CDR3 DNA sequence: TGTGCCAGCAGCTCCGACAGGGCCCTTAGAAATGAGCAGTTCTTC. The rearrangement links TRBV7-3 to TRBJ2-1, with 7 bases fitting TRBD1. The CDR3 sequence is 15 residues long. The J segment lost 7 bases and the V segment lost 4 bases, leaving 10 bases of the junction unmatched. CDR1 is SGHTA, CDR2 FQGTGA, per germline.

The chain carries TRBV6-1 and TRBJ1-5; no definite D call. Germline V gene lookup returns CDR1 MNHNS and CDR2 SASEGT. V lost 6 bases and J lost 4, with 10 bases in between. The CDR3 has 13 residues. The CDR3 loop is CASSYTVNQPQHF. The CDR3 region has the DNA TGTGCCAGCAGCTACACCGTAAATCAGCCCCAGCATTTT.

This clone occurred a few times. This chain connects TRBV5-5 to TRBJ1-5; 7 bases map to TRBD1. The CDR3 runs 15 residues. V shed 4 bases, J shed 3 bases, and the junction held 7 bases outside the gene matches. Germline V gene lookup returns CDR1 SGHKS and CDR2 YYEKEE (reference sequence). CDR3 region: CASSRTGSSNQPQHF. DNA for the CDR3: TGTGCCAGCAGCAGGACAGGATCGTCCAATCAGCCCCAGCATTTT.

The V and J genes are TRBV5-4 and TRBJ1-6; 10 nucleotides agree with TRBD1. CDR1 is SGHNT and CDR2 is YYREEE in the germline V gene (reference sequence). CDR3 length: 16 residues. The V segment lost 4 bases and the J segment 4 bases; nucleotides outside the gene matches: 5. The CDR3 DNA is TGTGCCAGCAGCCTCCCGGGACAGGGGTATAATTCACCCCTCCACTTT. This translates into CASSLPGQGYNSPLHF.

This clone came up a few times. The gene calls are TRBV5-5 and TRBJ2-5, with 12 bases lining up with TRBD1. The J segment lost 5 bases and the V segment lost 4 bases, leaving 6 bases of the junction unmatched. The CDR3 length is 15 residues. Germline V CDR1 and CDR2: SGHKS, YYEKEE (reference sequence). CDR3 sequence (DNA): TGTGCCAGCAGCCTGGGGGACAGGGGGCCTGAGACCCAGTACTTC. Translating gives CASSLGDRGPETQYF. The complete variable domain, with remaining parts taken from reference TRBV5-5 and TRBJ2-5, reads DAGVTQSPTHLIKTRGQQVTLRCSPISGHKSVSWYQQVLGQGPQFIFQYYEKEERGRGNFPDRFSARQFPNYSSELNVNALLLGDSALYLCASSLGDRGPETQYFGPGTRLLVL.

J is TRBJ1-5 and V is TRBV2; D gene uncertain. The CDR3 length is 13 residues. CDR1 SNHLY and CDR2 FYNNEI come from the germline V gene. The ends were cut back, 0 bases at V and 6 bases at J, with 6 bases in the middle. The CDR3 spells CASSEAEGQPQHF. The DNA for the CDR3 is TGTGCCAGCAGTGAAGCGGAGGGTCAGCCCCAGCATTTT.